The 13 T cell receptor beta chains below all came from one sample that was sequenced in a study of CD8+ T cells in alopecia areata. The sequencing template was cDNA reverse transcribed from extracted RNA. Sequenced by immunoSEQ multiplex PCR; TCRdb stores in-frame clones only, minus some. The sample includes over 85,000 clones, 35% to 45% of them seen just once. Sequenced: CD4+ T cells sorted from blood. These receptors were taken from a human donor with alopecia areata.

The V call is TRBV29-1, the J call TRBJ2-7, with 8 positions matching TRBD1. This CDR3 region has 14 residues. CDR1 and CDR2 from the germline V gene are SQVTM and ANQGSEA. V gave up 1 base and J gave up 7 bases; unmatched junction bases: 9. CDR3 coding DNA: TGCAGCGTTGAAGGGGGACAGGCCTCGGCGGAGCAGTACTTC. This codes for CSVEGGQASAEQYF.

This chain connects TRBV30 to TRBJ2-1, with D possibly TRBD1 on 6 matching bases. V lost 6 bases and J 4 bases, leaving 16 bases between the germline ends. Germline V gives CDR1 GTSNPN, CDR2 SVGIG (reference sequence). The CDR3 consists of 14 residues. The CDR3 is CACTDRDQYNEQFF. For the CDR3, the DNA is TGTGCCTGCACGGACAGAGATCAATACAATGAGCAGTTCTTC.

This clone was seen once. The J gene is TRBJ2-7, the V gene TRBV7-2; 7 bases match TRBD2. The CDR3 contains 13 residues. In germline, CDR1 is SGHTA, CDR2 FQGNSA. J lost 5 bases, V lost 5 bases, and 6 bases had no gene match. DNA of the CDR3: TGTGCCAGCAGCACCGGGACTATTCACGAGCAGTACTTC. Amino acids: CASSTGTIHEQYF.

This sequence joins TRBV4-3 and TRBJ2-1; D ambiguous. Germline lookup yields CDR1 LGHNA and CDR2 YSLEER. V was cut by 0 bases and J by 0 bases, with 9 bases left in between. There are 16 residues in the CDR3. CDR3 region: CASSQEYGPSYNEQFF. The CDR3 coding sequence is TGCGCCAGCAGCCAAGAATACGGTCCCTCCTACAATGAGCAGTTCTTC.

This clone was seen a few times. This CDR3 reads CSGGTGTGNEQYF. CDR3 in DNA: TGCAGCGGGGGGACCGGGACAGGGAACGAGCAGTACTTC. The chain links TRBV29-1 to TRBJ2-7, with TRBD1 matching over 9 bases. The germline gives CDR1 SQVTM, CDR2 ANQGSEA. This CDR3 is built from 13 residues. With V trimmed by 7 bases and J by 5 bases, 9 bases remained unmatched.

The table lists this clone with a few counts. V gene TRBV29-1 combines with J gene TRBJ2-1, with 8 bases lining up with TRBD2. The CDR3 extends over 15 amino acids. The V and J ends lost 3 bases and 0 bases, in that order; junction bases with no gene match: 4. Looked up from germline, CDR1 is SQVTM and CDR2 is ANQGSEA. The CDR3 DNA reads TGCAGCGTTGAGCGAGCGGGAGTCTCCTACAATGAGCAGTTCTTC. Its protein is CSVERAGVSYNEQFF.

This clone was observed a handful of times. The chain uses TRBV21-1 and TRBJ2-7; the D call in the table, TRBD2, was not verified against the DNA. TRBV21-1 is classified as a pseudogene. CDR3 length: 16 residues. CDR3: CASSKPGLAGRREQYF. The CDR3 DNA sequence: TGTGCCAGCAGCAAGCCGGGACTAGCGGGCCGGAGGGAGCAGTACTTC.

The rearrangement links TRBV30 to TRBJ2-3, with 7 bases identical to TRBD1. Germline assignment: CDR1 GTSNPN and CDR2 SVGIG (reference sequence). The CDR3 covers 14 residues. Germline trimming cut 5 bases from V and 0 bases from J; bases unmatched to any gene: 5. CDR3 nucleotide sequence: TGTGCCTGGGGGGACAGCTCTAGCACAGATACGCAGTATTTT. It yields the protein CAWGDSSSTDTQYF.

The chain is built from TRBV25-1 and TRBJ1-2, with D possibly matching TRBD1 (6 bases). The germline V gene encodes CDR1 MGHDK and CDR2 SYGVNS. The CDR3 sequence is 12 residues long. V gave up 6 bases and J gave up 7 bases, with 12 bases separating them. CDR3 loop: CASREGDSGYTF. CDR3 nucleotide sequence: TGTGCCAGCAGGGAGGGGGATTCTGGCTACACCTTC.

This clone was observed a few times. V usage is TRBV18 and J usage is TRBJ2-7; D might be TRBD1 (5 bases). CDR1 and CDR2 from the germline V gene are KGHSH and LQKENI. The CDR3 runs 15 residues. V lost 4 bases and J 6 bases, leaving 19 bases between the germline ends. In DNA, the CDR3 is TGTGCCAGCTCACAGCGAAATGAGGTAGGGGCCGAGCAGTACTTC. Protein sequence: CASSQRNEVGAEQYF.

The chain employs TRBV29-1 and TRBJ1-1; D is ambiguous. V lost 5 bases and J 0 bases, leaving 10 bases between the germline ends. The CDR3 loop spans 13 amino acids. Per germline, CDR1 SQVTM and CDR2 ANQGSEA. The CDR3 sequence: CSVLRRMNTEAFF. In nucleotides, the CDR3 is TGCAGCGTTTTACGCCGAATGAACACTGAAGCTTTCTTT.

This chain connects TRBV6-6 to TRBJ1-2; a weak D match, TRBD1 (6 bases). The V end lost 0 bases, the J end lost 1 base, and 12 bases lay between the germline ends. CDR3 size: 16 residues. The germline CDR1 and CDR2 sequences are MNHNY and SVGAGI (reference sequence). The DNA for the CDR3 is TGTGCCAGCAGTTACTCTGGGGGGCAGGGTAACTATGGCTACACCTTC. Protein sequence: CASSYSGGQGNYGYTF.

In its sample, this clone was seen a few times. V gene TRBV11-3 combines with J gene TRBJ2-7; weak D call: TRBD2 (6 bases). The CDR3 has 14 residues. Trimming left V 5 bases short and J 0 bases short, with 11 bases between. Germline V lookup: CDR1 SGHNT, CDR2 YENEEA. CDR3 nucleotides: TGTGCCAGCAGCAACCGGGACTCCTCCTACGAGCAGTACTTC. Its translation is CASSNRDSSYEQYF.